One T cell receptor (beta chain) is described in this entry. This sample is drawn from a study of shared clonotypes between healthy human individuals. Germline lookup yields CDR1 GTSNPN and CDR2 SVGIG (reference sequence). V was cut by 5 bases and J by 4 bases, with 16 bases left in between. CDR3 length: 14 amino acids. Data came from immunoSEQ multiplex PCR; TCRdb stores just in-frame clones and leaves some out. Of about 1 million clones listed, about three quarters are singletons. The source of this sequence is a man between 18 and 29 years old in good health. Sequencing used memory CD4+ T cells sorted from blood. The subset was: CD45RA-negative fraction. The chain employs TRBV30 and TRBJ2-3; D is unresolved. The CDR3 loop reads CAWQGTAFSDTQYF. The CDR3 DNA reads TGTGCCTGGCAAGGCACAGCCTTTTCAGATACGCAGTATTTT.